This T cell receptor beta chain was found in a study of human T cells and chemical hapten exposure (dated by TCRdb to the early 2020s). About the full investigation: For sensitization, 2% DPC in acetone was applied to a 2 cm by 2 cm area of upper inner arm skin. Throughout the study period of 20 to 25 weeks, patients also received therapeutic DPC doses to the scalp every week. Patch testing on the upper back used Finn chambers containing 0.01% DPC, with scoring done after 6 days according to International Contact Dermatitis Research Group standards. The mostly female patient cohort included alopecia areata with under or over 50% scalp involvement, alopecia totalis and alopecia universalis. Libraries were combined into a pool for sequencing, and differences in TCR yield between samples came mainly from small differences in library volumes within the pool. The study tracked peripheral blood TCR repertoire changes in vivo during primary and secondary sensitization to the hapten diphenylcyclopropenone (DPC) in alopecia patients. Blood was sampled from patients pre-sensitization (week 0) and at 2, 6 and about 24 weeks after DPC sensitization. Roughly 30 alopecia patients provided blood for TCR sequencing at one to four time points (pre-sensitization, 2, 6 and 24 weeks). Results the study describes overall, beyond this receptor: A positive correlation was found between the number of PT1 expanded TCRs and patch test score, with significance reached at thresholds 8, 16 and 32 but not 4. All patients had alopecia, a presumed autoimmune disease, so their immune response might differ from that of healthy individuals. Repeated subsampling changed both the strength of the expansion versus patch-test correlation and the threshold at which that correlation became significant. No change with DPC sensitization was found in the number of TCRs above 1 in 1000 frequency, and no evidence of global repertoire structure alterations was found. Significantly more large CDR3 similarity clusters were formed by expanded TCRs than by pre-sensitization or healthy control sets, consistent with antigen-driven responses.

This clonotype was seen more than once but under ten times. Its target antigen remains unknown. No base qualities exist here, and no much larger clone lies one base off it. Per the publication, the time point label means: patch test 1, 2 weeks after DPC sensitization. The treatment or condition label here, explained by the study, means: therapeutic diphenylcyclopropenone sensitization with weekly scalp DPC. At each patch-test visit, blood was drawn before the patch test was applied. Eligible patients were aged 18 to 70, diagnosed with alopecia, deemed suitable for DPC therapy, and excluded if pregnant. Unfractionated whole blood was collected in Tempus Blood RNA tubes, and total RNA was extracted from that blood. Libraries came from RACE. The sequencer listed for this sample is NextSeq 500. During library preparation, unique molecular identifiers were attached to individual cDNA molecules so that TCRs could be counted in a quantitative, reproducible way. Both TCR alpha and TCR beta chains were sequenced from each blood RNA sample. As for how the authors treated the data: Samples had a median of approximately 96,000 TCRs, with a range from roughly 23,224 to 700,000. The Decombinator software suite was used to annotate V, J and CDR3 in the TCR reads. For the PS versus PT1 abundance plots, all samples were subsampled to the same number of TCRs (28,000). Expanded TCRs were defined as absent before sensitization and observed at least eight times at the 2-week time point. The public reads were quality trimmed at Q25 with fastp and then assembled into clones with MiXCR by TCRdb, keeping productive beta chains. Here each entry gathers all rows of one CDR3 protein and keeps the most common genes and DNA. It is TCRdb's table, rather than the study itself, that gives the V and J calls and clone size. The sample has about 360,000 distinct CDR3 sequences on record, roughly 4.8% of them singletons. The ten largest make up under 3% of the sample.

Sequences SQVTM (CDR1) and ANQGSEA (CDR2) are obtained from the germline V gene. The CDR3 measures 10 amino acids from cysteine to phenylalanine. Left in the record is the CDR3 DNA by itself, 30 bases read in frame from the first base. V loses 8 bases of germline sequence and J loses 5 bases, and the interval between the two ends is 10 bases. The sequence was collected from a woman between 50 and 59 years old with alopecia areata. Some clones in this sample may be carry-over from other donors' samples. This chain is built from TRBV29-1 and TRBJ2-7; the D gene is not confidently resolved. The specimen comprised whole blood, sampled in connection with sensitization to the hapten diphenylcyclopropenone (DPC). The nucleotides are TGCAGCTCCACGAACGACGAGCAGTACTTC. Its translation is CSSTNDEQYF.